These T cell receptor beta chains were read from a single sample in a study of T-cell reconstitution after alpha-beta-depleted transplantation in children. From the PCR reads, TCRdb called clonotypes with MiXCR, one entry per CDR3 protein. The table lists hundreds of thousands of distinct CDR3 sequences, about an eighth of them singletons, with 0.79% in the top ten. Sequencing used PBMCs, obtained before TCRalphabeta/CD19-depleted stem cell transplant. These receptors were obtained from a girl under 10 years old with congenital amegakaryocytic thrombocytopenia, due to receive a stem cell transplant. CDR3s include the opening cysteine and the closing phenylalanine or tryptophan. Fields, in order: J gene, D gene, V gene, clone size, CDR3 protein, CDR3 DNA. D genes are given only for firm matches. Rows may omit the clone size; those that give it use once, few, many or a size class.

J: TRBJ1-5; D: -; V: TRBV7-2; size: -; CDR3: CASSLRTVPNQPQHF; DNA: TGTGCCAGCAGCTTACGGACAGTCCCCAATCAGCCCCAGCATTTT
J: TRBJ2-6; D: -; V: TRBV12-3/TRBV12-4; size: -; CDR3: CASSFEDSYSGANVLTF; DNA: TGTGCCAGCAGTTTTGAGGACAGCTACTCTGGGGCCAACGTCCTGACTTTC
J: TRBJ2-5; D: TRBD2; V: TRBV7-9; size: -; CDR3: CASSLDGGEETQYF; DNA: TGTGCCAGCAGCTTAGATGGGGGGGAAGAGACCCAGTACTTC
J: TRBJ2-7; D: -; V: TRBV12-3/TRBV12-4; size: -; CDR3: CASSFGGVREQYF; DNA: TGTGCCAGCAGTTTCGGAGGGGTGAGGGAGCAGTACTTC
J: TRBJ2-3; D: -; V: TRBV14; size: -; CDR3: CASSHQWSDTQYF; DNA: TGTGCCAGCAGCCATCAGTGGTCAGATACGCAGTATTTT
J: TRBJ2-6; D: -; V: TRBV29-1; size: many; CDR3: CSAQPSGANVLTF; DNA: TGCAGCGCCCAGCCCTCTGGGGCCAACGTCCTGACTTTC
J: TRBJ2-4; D: TRBD1; V: TRBV4-1; size: few; CDR3: CASSQRGLSIQYF; DNA: TGCGCCAGCAGCCAAAGGGGGCTGAGCATTCAGTACTTC
J: TRBJ2-7; D: TRBD2; V: TRBV19; size: once; CDR3: CASRLAESYEQHF; DNA: TGTGCCAGCAGACTAGCGGAGTCCTACGAGCAGCACTTC
J: TRBJ2-3; D: -; V: TRBV5-5; size: few; CDR3: CASRVSMWGSSTDTQYF; DNA: TGTGCCAGCAGGGTCTCGATGTGGGGGTCCAGCACAGATACGCAGTATTTT
J: TRBJ2-7; D: -; V: TRBV12-3/TRBV12-4; size: many; CDR3: CASSSPRAYEQYF; DNA: TGTGCCAGCAGTTCCCCCCGGGCCTACGAGCAGTACTTC
J: TRBJ1-2; D: TRBD1; V: TRBV11-2; size: many; CDR3: CASSLGQGAYGYTF; DNA: TGTGCCAGCAGCTTAGGGCAGGGGGCGTACGGCTACACCTTC
J: TRBJ2-1; D: -; V: TRBV5-1; size: many; CDR3: CASSLDIEFNEQFF; DNA: TGCGCCAGCAGCTTGGACATTGAGTTCAATGAGCAGTTCTTC
J: TRBJ1-1; D: -; V: TRBV15; size: -; CDR3: CATSRDRGSSYTEAFF; DNA: TGTGCCACCAGCAGAGATCGAGGGAGCAGCTACACTGAAGCTTTCTTT
J: TRBJ2-1; D: -; V: TRBV4-2; size: many; CDR3: CASSQAEQVVGYNEQFF; DNA: TGTGCCAGCAGCCAAGCAGAACAGGTCGTAGGGTACAATGAGCAGTTCTTC
J: TRBJ2-7; D: -; V: TRBV20-1; size: -; CDR3: CSARVTGIYEQYF; DNA: TGCAGTGCTAGAGTCACAGGGATCTACGAGCAGTACTTC
J: TRBJ2-2; D: -; V: TRBV6-1; size: few; CDR3: CASSEDRSNTGELFF; DNA: TGTGCCAGCAGTGAAGACAGGTCGAACACCGGGGAGCTGTTTTTT
J: TRBJ2-1; D: -; V: TRBV20-1; size: many; CDR3: CSARKAVSGNEQFF; DNA: TGCAGTGCTAGGAAAGCGGTATCGGGTAATGAGCAGTTCTTC
J: TRBJ2-7; D: TRBD2; V: TRBV11-1; size: -; CDR3: CASSLIDVAGGPVYEQYF; DNA: TGTGCCAGCAGCTTAATCGATGTAGCGGGAGGCCCCGTCTACGAGCAGTACTTC
J: TRBJ2-5; D: -; V: TRBV7-9; size: many; CDR3: CASSLPRGLVETQYF; DNA: TGTGCCAGCAGCTTACCCAGGGGTCTAGTTGAGACCCAGTACTTC
J: TRBJ1-1; D: -; V: TRBV7-9; size: few; CDR3: CASSLDWEGEAFF; DNA: TGTGCCAGCAGCTTGGACTGGGAAGGTGAAGCTTTCTTT
J: TRBJ2-1; D: -; V: TRBV11-1; size: -; CDR3: CASSLGLSWGSDSYNEQFF; DNA: TGTGCCAGCAGCTTAGGATTGTCCTGGGGTAGCGACTCCTACAATGAGCAGTTCTTC
J: TRBJ1-2; D: -; V: TRBV7-9; size: -; CDR3: CASPYRDGYTF; DNA: TGTGCCAGCCCGTACCGGGACGGCTACACCTTC
J: TRBJ1-3; D: -; V: TRBV28; size: few; CDR3: CASNPGGNTIYF; DNA: TGTGCCAGCAATCCTGGAGGAAACACCATATATTTT
J: TRBJ1-3; D: -; V: TRBV9; size: many; CDR3: CASNVGGPSNTIYF; DNA: TGTGCCAGCAATGTAGGAGGCCCATCAAACACCATATATTTT
J: TRBJ2-5; D: TRBD2; V: TRBV7-7; size: many; CDR3: CASSLEREGTQYF; DNA: TGTGCCAGCAGCTTAGAGCGGGAAGGGACCCAGTACTTC
J: TRBJ2-1; D: -; V: TRBV11-2; size: -; CDR3: CASRDQDSRHYNEQFF; DNA: TGTGCCAGCAGGGATCAGGACAGCCGACACTACAATGAGCAGTTCTTC
J: TRBJ2-3; D: -; V: TRBV25-1; size: -; CDR3: CASSEFVTAGRDTQYF; DNA: TGTGCCAGCAGTGAATTCGTTACAGCCGGAAGGGATACGCAGTATTTT
J: TRBJ2-5; D: TRBD2; V: TRBV12-3/TRBV12-4; size: -; CDR3: CASTDPLGAGGIKTQYF; DNA: TGTGCCAGCACCGACCCACTAGGAGCGGGAGGTATAAAGACCCAGTACTTC
J: TRBJ2-1; D: TRBD2; V: TRBV2; size: few; CDR3: CASSRTSGRRNEQFF; DNA: TGTGCCAGCAGTAGGACTAGCGGGAGACGGAATGAGCAGTTCTTC
J: TRBJ2-4; D: -; V: TRBV12-3/TRBV12-4; size: few; CDR3: CASSPRSLAKNIQYF; DNA: TGTGCCAGCAGTCCGCGCAGCCTAGCCAAAAACATTCAGTACTTC
J: TRBJ2-2; D: TRBD2; V: TRBV20-1; size: many; CDR3: CSGRTSKTGELFF; DNA: TGCAGCGGGCGGACTAGTAAGACCGGGGAGCTGTTTTTT
J: TRBJ1-2; D: -; V: TRBV5-5; size: -; CDR3: CASSFPDGIYGYTF; DNA: TGTGCCAGCAGCTTTCCCGACGGAATCTATGGCTACACCTTC
J: TRBJ2-2; D: -; V: TRBV12-3/TRBV12-4; size: -; CDR3: CASIFSGELFF; DNA: TGTGCCAGCATATTTAGCGGGGAGCTGTTTTTT
J: TRBJ1-6; D: TRBD1; V: TRBV27; size: many; CDR3: CASRGQLLSPLHF; DNA: TGTGCCAGCAGGGGACAGTTGCTTTCACCCCTCCACTTT
J: TRBJ2-1; D: TRBD1; V: TRBV12-3/TRBV12-4; size: many; CDR3: CASTHSGSGGNEQFF; DNA: TGTGCCAGCACTCACTCGGGGTCAGGGGGCAATGAGCAGTTCTTC
J: TRBJ1-6; D: -; V: TRBV28; size: many; CDR3: CASEPSNSPLHF; DNA: TGTGCCAGTGAACCCTCGAATTCACCCCTCCACTTT
J: TRBJ2-3; D: TRBD1; V: TRBV29-1; size: many; CDR3: CSAGGDTQYF; DNA: TGCAGCGCAGGGGGAGATACGCAGTATTTT
J: TRBJ2-7; D: TRBD2; V: TRBV20-1; size: few; CDR3: CSAFSGSLADEQYF; DNA: TGCAGTGCCTTTAGCGGGAGCCTGGCCGACGAGCAGTACTTC
J: TRBJ2-2; D: -; V: TRBV15; size: many; CDR3: CATSRFFRGDTGELFF; DNA: TGTGCCACCAGCAGATTCTTCAGGGGGGACACCGGGGAGCTGTTTTTT
J: TRBJ1-4; D: -; V: TRBV2; size: -; CDR3: CASSEALQPEKLFF; DNA: TGTGCCAGCAGTGAAGCCCTACAACCTGAAAAACTGTTTTTT
J: TRBJ1-1; D: -; V: TRBV18; size: few; CDR3: CASSPYPDMQDTEAFF; DNA: TGTGCCAGCTCACCGTACCCCGACATGCAGGACACTGAAGCTTTCTTT
J: TRBJ2-3; D: -; V: TRBV28; size: -; CDR3: CASSIIGIGTDTQYF; DNA: TGTGCCAGCAGTATAATCGGGATCGGGACAGATACGCAGTATTTT
J: TRBJ1-5; D: -; V: TRBV12-3/TRBV12-4; size: many; CDR3: CASSGRVGNQPQHF; DNA: TGTGCCAGCAGTGGCAGGGTAGGCAATCAGCCCCAGCATTTT
J: TRBJ2-1; D: TRBD2; V: TRBV7-9; size: -; CDR3: CASSDGTSGTLYNEQFF; DNA: TGTGCCAGCAGCGATGGGACTAGCGGGACTCTCTACAATGAGCAGTTCTTC
J: TRBJ1-2; D: -; V: TRBV20-1; size: many; CDR3: CSARDPYGGGYTF; DNA: TGCAGTGCTAGAGATCCTTATGGGGGAGGCTACACCTTC
J: TRBJ1-1; D: -; V: TRBV20-1; size: -; CDR3: CSARGGGGVYAEAFF; DNA: TGCAGTGCTAGAGGAGGTGGGGGGGTTTACGCTGAAGCTTTCTTT
J: TRBJ2-5; D: -; V: TRBV12-3/TRBV12-4; size: many; CDR3: CASSNYRAQETQYF; DNA: TGTGCCAGCAGTAATTACAGGGCCCAAGAGACCCAGTACTTC
J: TRBJ2-1; D: TRBD2; V: TRBV7-9; size: few; CDR3: CASSPPRGNEQFF; DNA: TGTGCCAGCAGCCCCCCGCGGGGGAATGAGCAGTTCTTC
J: TRBJ2-2; D: TRBD1; V: TRBV5-1; size: few; CDR3: CASSPRTGVTGELFF; DNA: TGCGCCAGCAGCCCAAGGACAGGGGTCACCGGGGAGCTGTTTTTT